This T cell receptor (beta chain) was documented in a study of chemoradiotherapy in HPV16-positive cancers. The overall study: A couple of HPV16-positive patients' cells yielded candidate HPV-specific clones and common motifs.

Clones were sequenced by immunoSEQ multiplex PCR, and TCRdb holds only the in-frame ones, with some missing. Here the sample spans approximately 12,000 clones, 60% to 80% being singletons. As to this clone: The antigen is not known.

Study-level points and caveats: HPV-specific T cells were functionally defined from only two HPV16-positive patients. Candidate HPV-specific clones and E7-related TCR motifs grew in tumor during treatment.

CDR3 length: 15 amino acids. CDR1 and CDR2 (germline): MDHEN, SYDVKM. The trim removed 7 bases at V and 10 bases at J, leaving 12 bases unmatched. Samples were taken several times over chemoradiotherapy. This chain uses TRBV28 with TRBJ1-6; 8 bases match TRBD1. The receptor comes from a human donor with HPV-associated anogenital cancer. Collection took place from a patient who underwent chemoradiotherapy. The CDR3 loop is CASTLIGQGGSPLHF. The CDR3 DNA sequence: TGTGCCAGCACCCTCATCGGACAGGGTGGATCACCCCTCCACTTT.